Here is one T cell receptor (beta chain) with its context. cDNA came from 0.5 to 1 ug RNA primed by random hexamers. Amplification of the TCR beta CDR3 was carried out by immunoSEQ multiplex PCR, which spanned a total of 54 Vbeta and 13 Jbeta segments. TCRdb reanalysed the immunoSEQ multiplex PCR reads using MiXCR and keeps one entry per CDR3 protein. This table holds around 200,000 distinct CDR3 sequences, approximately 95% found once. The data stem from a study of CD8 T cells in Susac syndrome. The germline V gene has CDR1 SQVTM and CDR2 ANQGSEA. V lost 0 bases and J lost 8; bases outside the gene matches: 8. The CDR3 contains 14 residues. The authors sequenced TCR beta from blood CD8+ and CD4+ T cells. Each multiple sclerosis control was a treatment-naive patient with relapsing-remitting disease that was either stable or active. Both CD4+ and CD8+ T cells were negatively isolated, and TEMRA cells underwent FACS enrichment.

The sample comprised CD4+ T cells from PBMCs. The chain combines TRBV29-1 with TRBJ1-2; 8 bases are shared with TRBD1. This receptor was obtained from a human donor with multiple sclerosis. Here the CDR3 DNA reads TGCAGCGTTGAAGATCCTGGACAGGGACGCGGCTACACCTTC. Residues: CSVEDPGQGRGYTF.